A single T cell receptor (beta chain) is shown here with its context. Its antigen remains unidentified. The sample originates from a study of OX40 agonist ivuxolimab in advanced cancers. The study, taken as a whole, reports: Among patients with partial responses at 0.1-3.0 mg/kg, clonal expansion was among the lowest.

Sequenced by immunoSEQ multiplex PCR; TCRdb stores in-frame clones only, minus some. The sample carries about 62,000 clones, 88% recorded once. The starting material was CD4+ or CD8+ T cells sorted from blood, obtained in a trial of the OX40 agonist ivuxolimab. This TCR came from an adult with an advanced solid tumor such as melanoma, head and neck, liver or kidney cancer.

Here the CDR3 reads CASSPLKPGTSTYNEQFF. The CDR3, as DNA: TGTGCCAGCTCACCACTGAAACCCGGGACCTCAACATACAATGAGCAGTTCTTC. The chain joins TRBV18 to TRBJ2-1, with D perhaps matching TRBD1 or TRBD2 (5 bases each). CDR3 size: 18 residues. In germline, CDR1 is KGHSH, CDR2 LQKENI. Trimming stripped 1 base from V and 4 bases from J, with 20 bases between.